This T cell receptor beta chain was retrieved from a study of identical twins. TCRdb analysed the 5' RACE reads with MiXCR anew, one entry per CDR3 protein. The sample contains about 920,000 distinct CDR3 sequences, roughly an eighth of which appear only once. On this clonotype: Its antigen is unidentified.

Study-wide points: The abundant beta clonotypes from cord blood had fewer insertions, and memory repertoires had none of this. Out-of-frame alpha sequences shared by twins showed excess low generation probability. Partial confounding of zero-insertion analyses by invariant MAIT and iNKT cells was possible.

These same data were also listed under a study on yellow fever vaccine responses in identical twins.

Material for sequencing was PBMCs. The origin of this receptor is a woman aged 18-29 years in good health.

CDR3: CASSEASGANTGELFF. The CDR3 coding sequence is TGCGCCAGCAGCGAGGCTAGCGGGGCGAACACCGGGGAGCTGTTTTTT. This rearrangement joins TRBV5-1 to TRBJ2-2; TRBD2 agrees at 9 bases. There are 16 residues in the CDR3. Germline lookup yields CDR1 SGHRS and CDR2 YFSETQ. With 4 bases clipped from V and 0 bases from J, the junction kept 4 bases outside the gene matches.